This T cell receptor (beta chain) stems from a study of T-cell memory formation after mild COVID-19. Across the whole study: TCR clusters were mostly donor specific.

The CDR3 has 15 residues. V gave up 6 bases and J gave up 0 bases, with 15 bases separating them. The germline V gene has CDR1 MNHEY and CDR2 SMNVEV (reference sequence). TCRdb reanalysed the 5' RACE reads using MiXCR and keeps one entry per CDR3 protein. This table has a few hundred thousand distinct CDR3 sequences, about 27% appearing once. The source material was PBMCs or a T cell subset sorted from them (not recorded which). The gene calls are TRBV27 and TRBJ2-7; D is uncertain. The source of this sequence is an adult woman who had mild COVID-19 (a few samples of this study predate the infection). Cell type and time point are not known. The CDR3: CASSPTLSTSYEQYF. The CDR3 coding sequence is TGTGCCAGCAGCCCGACTCTCTCGACCTCCTACGAGCAGTACTTC.